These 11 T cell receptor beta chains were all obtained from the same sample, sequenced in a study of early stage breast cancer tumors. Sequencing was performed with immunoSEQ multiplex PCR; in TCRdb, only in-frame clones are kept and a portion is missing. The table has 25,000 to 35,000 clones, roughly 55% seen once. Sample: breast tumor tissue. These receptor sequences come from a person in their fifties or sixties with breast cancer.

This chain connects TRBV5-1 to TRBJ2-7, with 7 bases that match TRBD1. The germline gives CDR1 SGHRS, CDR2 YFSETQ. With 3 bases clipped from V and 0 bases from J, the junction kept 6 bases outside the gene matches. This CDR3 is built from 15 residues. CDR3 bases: TGCGCCAGCAGCTCCGGGACAGTGGACTCCTACGAGCAGTACTTC. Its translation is CASSSGTVDSYEQYF.

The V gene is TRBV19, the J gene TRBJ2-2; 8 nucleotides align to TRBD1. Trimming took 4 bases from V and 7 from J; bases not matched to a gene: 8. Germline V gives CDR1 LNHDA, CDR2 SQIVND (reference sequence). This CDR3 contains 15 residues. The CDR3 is CASSKPSRGLGELFF. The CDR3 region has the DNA TGTGCCAGTAGTAAACCCTCCAGGGGGCTCGGGGAGCTGTTTTTT. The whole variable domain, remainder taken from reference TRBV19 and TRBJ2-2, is DGGITQSPKYLFRKEGQNVTLSCEQNLNHDAMYWYRQDPGQGLRLIYYSQIVNDFQKGDIAEGYSVSREKKESFPLTVTSAQKNPTAFYLCASSKPSRGLGELFFGEGSRLTVL.

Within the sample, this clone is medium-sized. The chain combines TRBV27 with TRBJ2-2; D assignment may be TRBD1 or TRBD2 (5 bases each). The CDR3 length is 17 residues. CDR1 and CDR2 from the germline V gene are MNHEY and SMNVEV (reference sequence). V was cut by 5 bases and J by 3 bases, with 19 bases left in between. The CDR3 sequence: CASSPPQVLGDTGELFF. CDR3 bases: TGTGCCAGCAGTCCACCCCAGGTTTTGGGGGACACCGGGGAGCTGTTTTTT.

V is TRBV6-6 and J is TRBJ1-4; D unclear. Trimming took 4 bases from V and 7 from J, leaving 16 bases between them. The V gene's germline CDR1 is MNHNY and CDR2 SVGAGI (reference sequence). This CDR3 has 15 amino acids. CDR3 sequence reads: CASSSGLRSGEKLFF. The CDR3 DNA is TGTGCCAGCAGTTCGGGATTGAGGTCTGGTGAAAAACTGTTTTTT.

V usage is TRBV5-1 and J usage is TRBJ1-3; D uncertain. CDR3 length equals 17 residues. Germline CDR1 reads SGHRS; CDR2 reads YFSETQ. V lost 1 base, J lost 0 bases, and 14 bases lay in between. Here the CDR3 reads CASSLTSYSDSGNTIYF. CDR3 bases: TGCGCCAGCAGCTTGACCTCTTACAGCGACTCTGGAAACACCATATATTTT.

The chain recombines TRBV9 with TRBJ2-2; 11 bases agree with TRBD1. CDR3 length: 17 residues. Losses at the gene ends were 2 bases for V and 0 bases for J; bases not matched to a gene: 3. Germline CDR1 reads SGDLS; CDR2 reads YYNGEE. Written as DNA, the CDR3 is TGTGCCAGCAGCGTCGTGGGACAGGGGGCGAACACCGGGGAGCTGTTTTTT. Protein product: CASSVVGQGANTGELFF.

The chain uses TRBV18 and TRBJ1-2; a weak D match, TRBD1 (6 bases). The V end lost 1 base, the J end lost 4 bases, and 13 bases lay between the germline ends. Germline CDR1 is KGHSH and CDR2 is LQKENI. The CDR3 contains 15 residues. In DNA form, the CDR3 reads TGTGCCAGCTCACCACAACAGGGTATAGGCTATGGCTACACCTTC. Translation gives CASSPQQGIGYGYTF.

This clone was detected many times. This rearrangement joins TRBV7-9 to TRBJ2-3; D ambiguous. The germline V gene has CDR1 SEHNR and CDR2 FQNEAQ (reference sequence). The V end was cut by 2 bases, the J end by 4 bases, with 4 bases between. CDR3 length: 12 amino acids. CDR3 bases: TGTGCCAGCAGCTTAAGGTCAGATACGCAGTATTTT. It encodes CASSLRSDTQYF.

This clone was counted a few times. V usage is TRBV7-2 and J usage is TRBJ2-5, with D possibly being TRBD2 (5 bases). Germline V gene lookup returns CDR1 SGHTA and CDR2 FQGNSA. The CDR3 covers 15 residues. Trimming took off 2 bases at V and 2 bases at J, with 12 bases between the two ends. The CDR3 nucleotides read TGTGCCAGCAGCTTATGGCTGGGCGGGCAAGAGACCCAGTACTTC. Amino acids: CASSLWLGGQETQYF.

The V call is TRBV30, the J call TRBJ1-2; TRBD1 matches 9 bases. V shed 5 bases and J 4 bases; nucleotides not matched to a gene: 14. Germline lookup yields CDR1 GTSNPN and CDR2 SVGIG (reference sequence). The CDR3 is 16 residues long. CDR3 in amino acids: CAWRWWGQGKSYGYTF. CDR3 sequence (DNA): TGTGCCTGGCGGTGGTGGGGACAGGGAAAGTCCTATGGCTACACCTTC.

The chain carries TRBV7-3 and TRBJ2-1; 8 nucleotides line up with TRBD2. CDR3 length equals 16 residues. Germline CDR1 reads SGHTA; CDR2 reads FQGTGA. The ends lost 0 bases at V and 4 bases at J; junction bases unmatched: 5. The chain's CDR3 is CASSLTLAESYNEQFF. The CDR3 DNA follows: TGTGCCAGCAGCTTAACACTAGCGGAGAGTTACAATGAGCAGTTCTTC.